The 8 T cell receptor beta chains in this list originate from one sample, sequenced in a study of PD-L1 blockade in urothelial cancer. Assay: immunoSEQ multiplex PCR; the TCRdb copy retains only in-frame clones and omits some. The table has around 130,000 clones, roughly 84% seen once. Time point indicated: pretreatment peripheral blood. Source: PBMCs, taken around atezolizumab (anti-PD-L1) treatment. The receptors come from a man between 45 and 60 years old with urothelial cancer.

The rearrangement links TRBV7-2 to TRBJ1-1, with D hard to call. The CDR3 runs to 14 residues. The germline CDR1 and CDR2 sequences are SGHTA and FQGNSA. The V end was cut by 6 bases, the J end by 6 bases, with 17 bases between. This CDR3 is CASSFPTGGPEAFF. DNA for the CDR3: TGTGCCAGCAGTTTTCCGACGGGTGGCCCTGAAGCTTTCTTT. The variable domain in full, with the rest retrieved from reference TRBV7-2 and TRBJ1-1, is GAGVSQSPSNKVTEKGKDVELRCDPISGHTALYWYRQSLGQGLEFLIYFQGNSAPDKSGLPSDRFSAERTGGSVSTLTIQRTQQEDSAVYLCASSFPTGGPEAFFGQGTRLTVV.

V gene TRBV7-9 combines with J gene TRBJ2-1; 10 bases map to TRBD2. In germline, CDR1 is SEHNR, CDR2 FQNEAQ (reference sequence). This CDR3 is 15 amino acids long. V shed 1 base and J 15 bases; nucleotides not matched to a gene: 12. The CDR3 protein is CASSLGELAGSNGFF. CDR3 DNA: TGTGCCAGCAGCTTAGGAGAACTAGCGGGATCTAATGGGTTCTTC.

This clone has only one observation. The chain links TRBV5-6 to TRBJ2-5, with D possibly TRBD2 on 6 matching bases. The CDR3 runs to 16 residues. With 2 bases removed from V and 3 bases from J, the gap between germline ends came to 17 bases. The germline V gene has CDR1 SGHDT and CDR2 YYEEEE. CDR3 amino acids: CASSFAALAEKETQYF. CDR3 bases: TGTGCCAGCAGCTTCGCGGCCTTAGCGGAGAAAGAGACCCAGTACTTC.

This chain joins TRBV5-1 and TRBJ1-3; 7 bases are a match to TRBD1. This CDR3 is built from 15 residues. CDR1 and CDR2 (germline): SGHRS, YFSETQ. J lost 2 bases, V lost 2 bases, and 4 bases had no gene match. The CDR3 region is CASSLTTGTGNTIYF. DNA of the CDR3: TGCGCCAGCAGCTTAACGACAGGGACTGGAAACACCATATATTTT.

This clone was counted once. The chain recombines TRBV30 with TRBJ1-6, with D maybe TRBD1 (5 bases). Germline lookup yields CDR1 GTSNPN and CDR2 SVGIG (reference sequence). The CDR3 contains 14 residues. V was pared by 4 bases and J by 5 bases, with 12 bases between. CDR3 nucleotide sequence: TGTGCCTGGAACGGGGGATTAAATAATTCACCCCTCCACTTT. Translated, it gives CAWNGGLNNSPLHF.

The chain links TRBV15 to TRBJ1-2; D gene unclear. The CDR3 consists of 15 residues. Trimming pared 0 bases from V and 4 bases from J, leaving 12 bases between. Per germline, CDR1 LNHNV and CDR2 YYDKDF (reference sequence). Here the CDR3 DNA reads TGTGCCACCAGCAGAGATGGTGGACTTGGCTATGGCTACACCTTC. Translation gives CATSRDGGLGYGYTF.

The chain combines TRBV7-3 with TRBJ2-3; D unclear. The germline V gene has CDR1 SGHTA and CDR2 FQGTGA. V was pared by 5 bases and J by 3 bases, with 12 bases between. The CDR3 extends over 14 amino acids. The DNA of the CDR3 is TGTGCCAGCAGCCCTTCCCCTAGAACAGATACGCAGTATTTT. It encodes CASSPSPRTDTQYF.

The chain is built from TRBV19 and TRBJ2-3, with 7 bases that match TRBD2. The CDR3 totals 14 residues. The trim removed 3 bases at V and 4 bases at J, leaving 4 bases unmatched. Germline loops: CDR1 LNHDA, CDR2 SQIVND (reference sequence). The CDR3 DNA follows: TGTGCCAGTAGTATGGGCGGGAGCGCAGATACGCAGTATTTT. Its translation is CASSMGGSADTQYF. Variable domain in full (rest from reference TRBV19 and TRBJ2-3): DGGITQSPKYLFRKEGQNVTLSCEQNLNHDAMYWYRQDPGQGLRLIYYSQIVNDFQKGDIAEGYSVSREKKESFPLTVTSAQKNPTAFYLCASSMGGSADTQYFGPGTRLTVL.